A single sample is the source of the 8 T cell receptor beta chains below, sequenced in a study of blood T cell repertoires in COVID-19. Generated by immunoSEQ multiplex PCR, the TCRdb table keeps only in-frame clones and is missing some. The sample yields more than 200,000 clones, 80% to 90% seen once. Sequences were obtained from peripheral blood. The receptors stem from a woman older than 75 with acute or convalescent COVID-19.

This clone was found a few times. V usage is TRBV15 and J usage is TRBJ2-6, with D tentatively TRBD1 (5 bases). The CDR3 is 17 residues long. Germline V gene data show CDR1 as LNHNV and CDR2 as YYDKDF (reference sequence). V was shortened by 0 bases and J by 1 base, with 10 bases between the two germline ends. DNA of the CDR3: TGTGCCACCAGCAGAGATCTCTCAGGGTCTGGGGCCAACGTCCTGACTTTC. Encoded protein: CATSRDLSGSGANVLTF.

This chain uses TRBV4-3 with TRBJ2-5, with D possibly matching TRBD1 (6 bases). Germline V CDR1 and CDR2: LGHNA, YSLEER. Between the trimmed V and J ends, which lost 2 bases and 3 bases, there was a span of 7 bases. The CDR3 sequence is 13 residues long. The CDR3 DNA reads TGCGCCAGCAGCCAAAACAGGGAAGAGACCCAGTACTTC. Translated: CASSQNREETQYF.

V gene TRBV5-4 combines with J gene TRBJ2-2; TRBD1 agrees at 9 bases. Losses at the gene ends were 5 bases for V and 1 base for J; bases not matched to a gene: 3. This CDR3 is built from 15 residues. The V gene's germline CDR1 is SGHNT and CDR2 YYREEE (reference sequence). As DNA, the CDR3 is TGTGCCAGCAGTACAGGGGGCTTGAACACCGGGGAGCTGTTTTTT. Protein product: CASSTGGLNTGELFF.

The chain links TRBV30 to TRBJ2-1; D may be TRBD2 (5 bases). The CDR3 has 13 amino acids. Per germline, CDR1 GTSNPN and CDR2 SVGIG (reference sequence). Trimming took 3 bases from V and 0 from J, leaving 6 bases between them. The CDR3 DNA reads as TGTGCCTGGAGCCGGGACTCCTACAATGAGCAGTTCTTC. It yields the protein CAWSRDSYNEQFF.

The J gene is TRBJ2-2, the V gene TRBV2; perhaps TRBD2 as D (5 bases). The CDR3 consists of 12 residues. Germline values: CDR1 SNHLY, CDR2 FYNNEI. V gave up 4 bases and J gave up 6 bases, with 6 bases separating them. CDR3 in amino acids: CASSVLAGELFF. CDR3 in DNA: TGTGCCAGCAGTGTACTAGCCGGGGAGCTGTTTTTT.

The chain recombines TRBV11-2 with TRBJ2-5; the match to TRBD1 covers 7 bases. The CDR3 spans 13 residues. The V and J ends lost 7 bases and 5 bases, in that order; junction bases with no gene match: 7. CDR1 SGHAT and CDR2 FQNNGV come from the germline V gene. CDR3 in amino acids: CASTGGYVETQYF. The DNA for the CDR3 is TGTGCCAGCACAGGGGGTTATGTGGAGACCCAGTACTTC.

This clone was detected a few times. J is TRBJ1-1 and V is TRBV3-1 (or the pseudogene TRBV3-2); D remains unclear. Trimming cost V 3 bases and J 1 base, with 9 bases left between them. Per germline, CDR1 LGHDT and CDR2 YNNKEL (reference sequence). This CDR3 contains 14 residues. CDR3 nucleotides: TGTGCCAGCAGCCATCAGACGGGGAACACTGAAGCTTTCTTT. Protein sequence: CASSHQTGNTEAFF.

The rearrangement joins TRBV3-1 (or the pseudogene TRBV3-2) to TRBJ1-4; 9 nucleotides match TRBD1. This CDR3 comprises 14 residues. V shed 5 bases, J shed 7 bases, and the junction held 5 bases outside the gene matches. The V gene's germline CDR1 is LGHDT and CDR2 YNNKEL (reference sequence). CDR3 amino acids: CASSTGTGREKLFF. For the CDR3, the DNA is TGTGCCAGCAGCACCGGGACAGGGCGTGAAAAACTGTTTTTT.